This T cell receptor beta chain came from a study of T cell repertoires in cytomegalovirus infection. Study as a whole: Signatures in public TCR beta sequences pointed to both CMV infection and matching HLA type.

This clonotype was detected ten times or more. Its antigen remains unknown. This CDR3 region has 14 residues. Germline V gene lookup returns CDR1 SGHTA and CDR2 FQGNSA. The ends were cut back, 0 bases at V and 2 bases at J, with 8 bases in the middle. TCRdb itself ran the reads through MiXCR, one entry per CDR3 protein. This table has around 130,000 distinct CDR3 sequences, 8.8% appearing once. Overall study results and limits: Carriers of CMV and the relevant HLA type were discriminated by public TCR beta frequency. In two of eight donors, the top clonotype was HLA-C-restricted CMV-specific.

Sequences were obtained from PBMCs. The clonotype comes from a human donor in good health (CMV status not recorded). Some clones in this sample may be carry-over from other donors' samples. V gene TRBV7-2 combines with J gene TRBJ2-7, with D perhaps matching TRBD1 (6 bases). The CDR3 region is CASSLAGAPYEQYF. Here the CDR3 DNA reads TGTGCCAGCAGCTTAGCGGGGGCCCCCTACGAGCAGTACTTC.